This T cell receptor (beta chain) is from a study of early T cells in non-severe SARS-CoV-2 infection. Study as a whole: Sequencing used unsorted whole-blood bulk RNA, so chains lack pairing.

There are many counts of this clonotype. Germline V lookup: CDR1 DFQATT, CDR2 SNEGSKA (reference sequence). The germline V and J ends were trimmed by 4 bases and 8 bases, with 17 bases remaining between them. CDR3 length: 13 residues. Separate cDNA molecules each had unique molecular identifiers attached to them. TCRdb independently ran MiXCR on the 5' RACE reads; one entry per CDR3 protein. The table lists about 31,000 distinct CDR3 sequences, roughly 5.3% of them singletons. The chain combines TRBV20-1 with TRBJ1-2; no reliable D call. Source material: whole blood. This receptor was identified in an adult who was a healthcare worker with PCR-confirmed SARS-CoV-2 infection or an uninfected control (not recorded which). Here the CDR3 DNA reads TGCAGTGCTAAGACCGATGTCTTTGAGGGCTACACCTTC. Amino acid sequence: CSAKTDVFEGYTF.